A selection of T cell receptor beta chains follows, all from one sample in a study of shared clonotypes between healthy human individuals. Some clones are missing from TCRdb's copy, which holds only in-frame ones; the method was immunoSEQ multiplex PCR. Of roughly 660,000 clones in the sample, less than 95% were seen once. Material: memory CD8+ T cells from PBMCs. The receptors come from a man between 18 and 35 years old in good health. Some clones in this sample may be carry-over from other donors' samples. Each CDR3 is given with its conserved first and last residue. A D gene is named only where the DNA matches it firmly. Clone size is stated in some rows and not others, as once, few, many or a class when expanded.

v_gene	d_gene	j_gene	abundance	CDR3nt	CDR3aa
TRBV9	.	TRBJ1-2	.	TGTGCCAGCAGCAACTGGGACTTCCCGACCTATGGCTACACCTTC	CASSNWDFPTYGYTF
TRBV28	.	TRBJ1-1	.	TGTGCCAGCAGTCCGCCCCGCGGCTCTAACACTGAAGCTTTCTTT	CASSPPRGSNTEAFF
TRBV7-8	.	TRBJ2-7	.	TGTGCCAGCAGCTCAGGGGCGGGGTTCTCCTACGAGCAGTACTTC	CASSSGAGFSYEQYF
TRBV11-2	.	TRBJ2-3	.	TGTGCCAGCAGCCCCCCTGGCTGGGGAGGTGGGGATACGCAGTATTTT	CASSPPGWGGGDTQYF
TRBV15	.	TRBJ2-7	.	TGTGCCACCAGCAGGTCCCAGAGGATCCACGAGCAGTACTTC	CATSRSQRIHEQYF
TRBV7-9	.	TRBJ2-7	.	TGTGCCAGCAGCTTATTCGAGGGCGAGCAGTACTTC	CASSLFEGEQYF
TRBV27	.	TRBJ1-5	.	TGTGCCAGCAGCTGGACGGCAGATAGCAATCAGCCCCAGCATTTT	CASSWTADSNQPQHF
TRBV4-1	TRBD1	TRBJ2-7	.	TGCGCCAGCAGCCAAGGGACAGGGGTGGGGTACGAGCAGTACTTC	CASSQGTGVGYEQYF
TRBV4-3	TRBD1	TRBJ2-2	.	TGCGCCAGCAGCCAACATTTTCGGACAGGGGAAGGGGAGCTGTTTTTT	CASSQHFRTGEGELFF
TRBV7-9	.	TRBJ1-1	.	TGTGCCAGCAGCTTAAAGGGCAAGAACACTGAAGCTTTCTTT	CASSLKGKNTEAFF
TRBV5-4	TRBD2	TRBJ2-3	once	TGTGCCAGCAGCCCGGGACTAGCGGGAGTAGATACGCAGTATTTT	CASSPGLAGVDTQYF
TRBV6-4	.	TRBJ1-2	.	TGTGCCAGCAGTGACGTGTACTCTAACTATGGCTACACCTTC	CASSDVYSNYGYTF
TRBV27	TRBD2	TRBJ2-7	.	TGTGCCAGCAGTTTCTTGGGACTAGCGGGAGTGGGAGTCTACGAGCAGTACTTC	CASSFLGLAGVGVYEQYF
TRBV10-3	.	TRBJ2-7	.	TGTGCCACCGGACAGCCCCGAGGTTTTCCCGAGCAGTACTTC	CATGQPRGFPEQYF
TRBV6-5	.	TRBJ2-1	.	TGTGCCAGCAGTAGGATGGGGGATGAGCAGTTCTTC	CASSRMGDEQFF
TRBV27	TRBD2	TRBJ2-5	.	TGTGCCAGCAAAGCGGGGACTGCCAAAGAGACCCAGTACTTC	CASKAGTAKETQYF
TRBV6-6	TRBD1	TRBJ2-5	.	TGTGCCAGCAGGGTCAGGGGGCCGGAAGAGACCCAGTACTTC	CASRVRGPEETQYF
TRBV4-1	.	TRBJ2-1	few	TGCGCCAGCAGCCTAGGGAGCGGCTTGAACAATGAGCAGTTCTTC	CASSLGSGLNNEQFF
TRBV5-4	.	TRBJ2-3	.	TGTGCCAGCAGCGAAAACCCCGACAGAAGCACAGATACGCAGTATTTT	CASSENPDRSTDTQYF
TRBV7-6	.	TRBJ2-7	once	TGTGCCAGCAGCTCTAGCGATGAACCCGTCGAGCAGTACTTC	CASSSSDEPVEQYF
TRBV13	.	TRBJ1-1	.	TGTGCCAGCAGCTGGGGCCTTAACACTGAAGCTTTCTTT	CASSWGLNTEAFF
TRBV6-5	.	TRBJ1-1	.	TGTGCCAGCAGTTACGAAGGCTACACTGAAGCTTTCTTT	CASSYEGYTEAFF
TRBV7-2	.	TRBJ2-1	.	TGTGCCAGCAGCCCCACTAGGGGCCCATACAATGAGCAGTTCTTC	CASSPTRGPYNEQFF
TRBV13	.	TRBJ1-2	.	TGTGCCAGCAGCTTAGGGGGCTATGGCTACACCTTC	CASSLGGYGYTF
TRBV5-6	.	TRBJ2-1	once	TGTGCCAGCAGCTTTTCCCAGCCCGAGCAGTTCTTC	CASSFSQPEQFF
TRBV27	.	TRBJ2-7	.	TGTGCCAGCAGTTTAACGAGGGGCGAGCAGTACTTC	CASSLTRGEQYF
TRBV30	.	TRBJ1-1	few	TGTGCCTGGCTTCCCATCTTCGCCTCGAACACTGAAGCTTTCTTT	CAWLPIFASNTEAFF
TRBV4-1	.	TRBJ2-7	.	TGCGCCAGCAGCCAGGGGGGCAGCGCCTACGAGCAGTACTTC	CASSQGGSAYEQYF
TRBV19	.	TRBJ2-5	once	TGTGCCAGTAGTACCGGGACGGGGCCATTTGAGACCCAGTACTTC	CASSTGTGPFETQYF
TRBV29-1	.	TRBJ2-1	.	TGCAGCGTTGAAGGTGCCCATTTTGAGCAGTTCTTC	CSVEGAHFEQFF
TRBV10-3	.	TRBJ2-7	once	TGTGCCATCAGCCCGGGGTACGAGCAGTACTTC	CAISPGYEQYF
TRBV29-1	.	TRBJ1-2	.	TGCAGCGTTTACGACCCCCAGGGACGCTACACCTTC	CSVYDPQGRYTF
TRBV29-1	.	TRBJ2-2	.	TGCAGCGTCTTCACCGGGGAGCTGTTTTTT	CSVFTGELFF
TRBV27	.	TRBJ2-7	.	.	CASSLSLRGEQYF
TRBV27	TRBD1	TRBJ2-7	.	TGTGCCAGCAGTCTCATTGGGACAGGAGCTTGGGCTAGCTTTGAGTACGAGCAGTACTTC	CASSLIGTGAWASFEYEQYF
TRBV7-9	.	TRBJ2-7	.	TGTGCCAGCAGCGACGGTTCGGGAAGGAACGAGCAGTACTTC	CASSDGSGRNEQYF
TRBV29-1	.	TRBJ1-2	.	TGCAGCGTTGAATCCCGGGACACCCTCTATGGCTACACCTTC	CSVESRDTLYGYTF
TRBV10-3	.	TRBJ2-7	once	TGTGCCATCAGTGAGGGAAGGACCCCCTACGAGCAGTACTTC	CAISEGRTPYEQYF
TRBV11-1	TRBD1	TRBJ2-1	.	TGTGCCAGCAGCCCTTCATTATTGAACAGGGGGAATGAGCAGTTCTTC	CASSPSLLNRGNEQFF
TRBV28	TRBD1	TRBJ2-3	.	TGTGCCAGCAGTTTGCGACAGGGCGTAGATACGCAGTATTTT	CASSLRQGVDTQYF
TRBV7-8	.	TRBJ2-7	.	TGTGCCAGCAGCTTAGGCCCCTTGGTAGCGCGAAGCAGGTACTACGAGCAGTACTTC	CASSLGPLVARSRYYEQYF
TRBV30	.	TRBJ1-1	.	TGTGCCTGGAGTGTACTTGTGGGCACTGAAGCTTTCTTT	CAWSVLVGTEAFF
TRBV6-1	.	TRBJ1-1	few	TGTGCCAGCAGGAGGGCTTTCCCGAACACTGAAGCTTTCTTT	CASRRAFPNTEAFF
TRBV27	.	TRBJ2-5	few	TGTGCCAGCAGTCCACGATACATCGGGAACCGCGGGGAGACCCAGTACTTC	CASSPRYIGNRGETQYF
TRBV6-5	TRBD1	TRBJ1-1	.	TGTGCCAGCAGTTACGGGACAGGTGAAGCTTTCTTT	CASSYGTGEAFF
TRBV5-4	.	TRBJ2-1	.	TGTGCCAGCAGCTACAAACCAGGGGAAGAGCAGTTCTTC	CASSYKPGEEQFF
TRBV7-9	TRBD1	TRBJ1-1	.	TGTGCCAGCAGCACCAGACAGGGAGAGAACACTGAAGCTTTCTTT	CASSTRQGENTEAFF
TRBV6-1	.	TRBJ2-2	.	TGTGCCAGCACCGCTGGGCCGCGAGGGGAGCTGTTTTTT	CASTAGPRGELFF
TRBV2	.	TRBJ1-2	.	TGTGCCAGCAGTGAAGTAGACTGGTTCGGTGGCTACACCTTC	CASSEVDWFGGYTF
TRBV10-3	TRBD1	TRBJ1-3	.	TGTGCCATCAGTGAGTCCGGCAGGGGGTACGGAAACACCATATATTTT	CAISESGRGYGNTIYF
TRBV7-9	TRBD1	TRBJ1-5	.	TGTGCCAGCAGCCCTACAGGGGGCGGTCAGCCCCAGCATTTT	CASSPTGGGQPQHF
TRBV11-2	.	TRBJ1-5	.	TGTGCCAGCAGCCCCGGGACGGGGAGGGGACAGCCCCAGCATTTT	CASSPGTGRGQPQHF
TRBV5-1	.	TRBJ1-5	once	TGCGCCAGCAGCATCCGACCCGGGGGCAATCAGCCCCAGCATTTT	CASSIRPGGNQPQHF